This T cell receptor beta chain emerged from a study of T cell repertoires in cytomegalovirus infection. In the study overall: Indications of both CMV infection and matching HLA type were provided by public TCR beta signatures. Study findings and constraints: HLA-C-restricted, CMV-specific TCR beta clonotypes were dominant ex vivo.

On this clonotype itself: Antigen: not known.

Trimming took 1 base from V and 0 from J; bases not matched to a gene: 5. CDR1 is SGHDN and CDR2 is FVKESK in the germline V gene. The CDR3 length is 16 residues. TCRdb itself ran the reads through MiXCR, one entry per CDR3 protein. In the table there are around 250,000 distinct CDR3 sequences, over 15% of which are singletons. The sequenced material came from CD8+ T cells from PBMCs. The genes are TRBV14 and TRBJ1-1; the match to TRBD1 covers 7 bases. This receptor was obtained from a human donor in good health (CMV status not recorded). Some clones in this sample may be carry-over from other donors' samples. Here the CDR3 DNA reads TGTGCCAGCAGCCAAGTCGCAGGGGGAATGAACACTGAAGCTTTCTTT. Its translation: CASSQVAGGMNTEAFF.